This entry features one TCR beta chain sequence. This sample was included in a study of cytomegalovirus exposure and HLA in healthy donors. 13 Jbeta primers and 60 Vbeta primers were used for the PCR. TCRdb's copy holds only in-frame clones and misses some; the assay was immunoSEQ multiplex PCR. Of around 160,000 clones listed, more than 60% are singletons. With 1 base removed from V and 1 base from J, the gap between germline ends came to 7 bases. Germline CDR1 is SEHNR and CDR2 is FQNEAQ (reference sequence). The CDR3 is 14 residues long. The V call is TRBV7-9, the J call TRBJ2-5; D is undetermined. The specimen sequenced was PBMCs. The sequence was collected from a man aged 35 to 55 in good health and CMV-seropositive. In DNA, the CDR3 is TGTGCCAGCAGCTTAGTTAACAGCCAAGAGACCCAGTACTTC. Amino acids: CASSLVNSQETQYF.